A selection of T cell receptor beta chains follows, all from one sample in a study of CD8+ T cells in alopecia areata. Only in-frame clones appear in the TCRdb table, and some are missing; sequencing was by immunoSEQ multiplex PCR. The table records about 130,000 clones, 45% to 65% of them present only once. Source: CD4+ T cells sorted from blood, taken at week 0. These receptors all come from a human donor with alopecia areata. CDR3s include the opening cysteine and the closing phenylalanine or tryptophan. Fields, in order: D gene, V gene, J gene, CDR3 protein. The D gene is left open where the match is weak.

TRBD1	TRBV5-1	TRBJ2-1	CASSGRQGLNEQFF
.	TRBV4-3	TRBJ2-6	CASSQDPRGPISGANVLTF
TRBD2	TRBV5-4	TRBJ2-3	CASSPHVLRGNTDTQYF
TRBD1	TRBV18	TRBJ1-5	CASSRSGGLNQPQHF
.	TRBV27	TRBJ1-2	CASSLSFGGQATSGKANYGYTF
.	TRBV7-3	TRBJ1-1	CASSLTGNTEAFF
.	TRBV27	TRBJ2-3	CASRPTKAYVVAPDTQYF
TRBD2	TRBV11-2	TRBJ2-1	CASSAGGSSYNEQFF
TRBD2	TRBV6-6	TRBJ2-7	CASSYEALPTGGEQYF
TRBD1	TRBV10-3	TRBJ1-1	CAISESSGQGMYTEAFF
.	TRBV5-1	TRBJ1-4	CASSLSTGYEGNEKLFF
.	TRBV7-2	TRBJ1-2	CASSLDTGRYGYTF
.	TRBV7-9	TRBJ2-5	CASRETTGLETQYF
.	TRBV28	TRBJ2-7	CASSSPWTDIEQYF
TRBD1	TRBV2	TRBJ1-4	CASSGDRGLNEKLFF
TRBD1	TRBV5-1	TRBJ2-7	CASSVRPGQDDEQYF
TRBD1	TRBV5-1	TRBJ1-1	CASSSQGETEAFF
.	TRBV6-1	TRBJ2-3	CASSEIRGTSTDTQYF
.	TRBV7-2	TRBJ2-5	CASSFSPLETQYF
.	TRBV7-8	TRBJ1-5	CASSPTLGRQPQHF
.	TRBV28	TRBJ2-5	CASSSGQQETQYF
TRBD1	TRBV7-2	TRBJ1-2	CASSLVGTGGGGGYTF
TRBD2	TRBV6-5	TRBJ2-7	CASTHASSGSGEQYF
.	TRBV5-1	TRBJ2-5	CASSLLVEGETQYF
TRBD1	TRBV5-1	TRBJ1-4	CASSSGQLNEKLFF
TRBD1	TRBV6-6	TRBJ2-3	CASSYYTGGKAQYF
.	TRBV19	TRBJ2-1	CATGTPSSYNEQFF
TRBD2	TRBV27	TRBJ2-1	CASSWTSGQQFF
.	TRBV7-9	TRBJ2-1	CASTLGQNNEQFF
TRBD2	TRBV6-6	TRBJ2-1	CASSGTSGGSYNEQFF
.	TRBV7-8	TRBJ2-7	CASSLYGGHSYEQYF
.	TRBV28	TRBJ2-7	CASSPSEGANYEQYF
TRBD2	TRBV7-2	TRBJ2-6	CASSRLAGADSGANVLTF
.	TRBV5-1	TRBJ1-1	CASSLASVNTEAFF
TRBD2	TRBV7-2	TRBJ2-3	CASTPGLAGSRTVTDTQYF
.	TRBV30	TRBJ2-1	CAWSYNNEQFF
TRBD1	TRBV7-2	TRBJ1-5	CASRIGGSDSNQPQHF
.	TRBV5-4	TRBJ2-1	CASSLALNEQFF
TRBD2	TRBV2	TRBJ2-1	CASSAQREHEQFF
.	TRBV6-1	TRBJ2-7	CASIPGPTYEQYF
.	TRBV10-3	TRBJ2-1	CAISEGNEQFF
.	TRBV7-9	TRBJ2-1	CASSLRTGDLNEQFF
TRBD1	TRBV29-1	TRBJ1-1	CSVVSTGANTEAFF
TRBD2	TRBV5-1	TRBJ2-1	CASRTSGGNAYNEQFF
.	TRBV19	TRBJ2-1	CASSPKQGNNEQFF
.	TRBV7-2	TRBJ1-1	CASSLGDLNTEAFF
TRBD2	TRBV5-1	TRBJ2-7	CASSPILAGDEQYF
.	TRBV5-1	TRBJ2-7	CASSAQGTQGIYF
.	TRBV7-2	TRBJ1-2	CASSRHGQPYGYTF
.	TRBV4-1	TRBJ2-6	CASSSRQTGANVLTF
.	TRBV4-1	TRBJ2-3	CASSQGQAGWDTQYF
TRBD2	TRBV7-2	TRBJ2-5	CASSPQRGGQETQYF
TRBD1	TRBV2	TRBJ2-1	CASNRDRGYNEQFF
.	TRBV9	TRBJ1-2	CASSVASTASNYGYTF
.	TRBV10-3	TRBJ2-1	CASRPTGGGDEQFF